These T cell receptor beta chains were read from a single sample in a study of cytomegalovirus exposure and HLA in healthy donors. Sequenced by immunoSEQ multiplex PCR; TCRdb stores in-frame clones only, minus some. This table has approximately 250,000 clones, roughly 78% appearing once. Sequencing was performed on PBMCs. These receptors came from a boy between 5 and 17 years old in good health and CMV-seronegative. Each CDR3 is given with its conserved first and last residue. D genes are given only for firm matches. A row's size may be missing; if present it is once, few, many or a size class.

J: TRBJ1-2
length: 17
size: NA
D: TRBD1
V: TRBV2
DNA: TGTGCCAGCACTCTCGGACAGGCCCTCTTTGGAGGCTATGGCTACACCTTC
CDR3: CASTLGQALFGGYGYTF

J: TRBJ1-1
length: 18
size: NA
D: NA
V: TRBV7-6
DNA: TGTGCCAGCAGCCTAATGCCCCTTTTGGACAGCATGAACACTGAAGCTTTCTTT
CDR3: CASSLMPLLDSMNTEAFF

J: TRBJ2-7
length: 14
size: few
D: TRBD1
V: TRBV2
DNA: TGTGCCAGCAGGGCCGGGACAGGGGGTTACGAGCAGTACTTC
CDR3: CASRAGTGGYEQYF

J: TRBJ1-1
length: 13
size: NA
D: NA
V: TRBV30
DNA: TGTGCCTGGAGACAAGGGAGGACGGTTGAAGCTTTCTTT
CDR3: CAWRQGRTVEAFF

J: TRBJ1-2
length: 15
size: NA
D: TRBD1
V: TRBV7-9
DNA: TGTGCCAGCAGCTTAGCCGGGACAGGGCTCTATGGCTACACCTTC
CDR3: CASSLAGTGLYGYTF

J: TRBJ2-2
length: 17
size: few
D: TRBD2
V: TRBV10-1
DNA: TGCGCCAGCAGTGCGGCTAGCGGGAGTTTTCGCGCCGGGGAGCTGTTTTTT
CDR3: CASSAASGSFRAGELFF

J: TRBJ1-2
length: 14
size: NA
D: NA
V: TRBV6-5
DNA: TGTGCCAGCAGTTACTCGTCCGTGTCCTATGGCTACACCTTC
CDR3: CASSYSSVSYGYTF

J: TRBJ2-6
length: 16
size: few
D: TRBD1
V: TRBV2
DNA: TGTGCCAGCTTCCGGGACAGGGTTTCTGGGGCCAACGTCCTGACTTTC
CDR3: CASFRDRVSGANVLTF

J: TRBJ2-7
length: 14
size: NA
D: NA
V: TRBV27
DNA: TGTGCCAGCAGTTTCTGGCAGGGCTCCTACGAGCAGTACTTC
CDR3: CASSFWQGSYEQYF

J: TRBJ2-3
length: 17
size: NA
D: TRBD1
V: TRBV27
DNA: TGTGCCAGCAGTCTCCCCGGGACAGGGCTGAGCACAGATACGCAGTATTTT
CDR3: CASSLPGTGLSTDTQYF

J: TRBJ2-6
length: 19
size: NA
D: TRBD2
V: TRBV5-1
DNA: TGCGCCAGCAGTTTAAGACTAGCGGGGGTCACCTCTGGGGCCAACGTCCTGACTTTC
CDR3: CASSLRLAGVTSGANVLTF

J: TRBJ1-5
length: 15
size: NA
D: NA
V: TRBV19
DNA: TGTGCCAGTAGTAGGCGACAGTCTAGCAATCAGCCCCAGCATTTT
CDR3: CASSRRQSSNQPQHF

J: TRBJ1-5
length: 15
size: NA
D: TRBD1
V: TRBV5-5
DNA: TGTGCCAGCAGCTACTGGACAGGGCGAGATCAGCCCCAGCATTTT
CDR3: CASSYWTGRDQPQHF

J: TRBJ2-3
length: 17
size: NA
D: NA
V: TRBV6-4
DNA: TGTGCCAGCAGTGACTCCCAGGGGGGAGGAGTGCTAGATACGCAGTATTTT
CDR3: CASSDSQGGGVLDTQYF

J: TRBJ1-2
length: 15
size: NA
D: NA
V: TRBV9
DNA: TGTGCCAGCACCCCGATACAGAAGACTAGCTATGGCTACACCTTC
CDR3: CASTPIQKTSYGYTF

J: TRBJ1-1
length: 14
size: NA
D: NA
V: TRBV2
DNA: TGTGCCAGCAGTGAAGGAGGGAGAGACACTGAAGCTTTCTTT
CDR3: CASSEGGRDTEAFF

J: TRBJ1-5
length: 14
size: NA
D: TRBD1
V: TRBV28
DNA: TGTGCCAGCAGTGCCGGGACAGGGCATCAGCCCCAGCATTTT
CDR3: CASSAGTGHQPQHF

J: TRBJ1-2
length: 15
size: NA
D: NA
V: TRBV6-6
DNA: TGTGCCAGCAGTTACACGGGGAGAAGTGACTATGGCTACACCTTC
CDR3: CASSYTGRSDYGYTF

J: TRBJ1-1
length: 15
size: NA
D: NA
V: TRBV11-3
DNA: TGTGCCAGCAGCGACACCCCCTCAGGGTGGGCTGAAGCTTTCTTT
CDR3: CASSDTPSGWAEAFF

J: TRBJ2-5
length: 14
size: NA
D: TRBD2
V: TRBV19
DNA: TGTGCCAGTAGTAGCGGGGGGAACCAAGAGACCCAGTACTTC
CDR3: CASSSGGNQETQYF

J: TRBJ2-3
length: 15
size: NA
D: NA
V: TRBV10-1
DNA: TGCGCCAGCAGTGAGGGGGGCAGGAGCACAGATACGCAGTATTTT
CDR3: CASSEGGRSTDTQYF

J: TRBJ1-2
length: 17
size: NA
D: TRBD1
V: TRBV7-9
DNA: TGTGCCAGCAGCAAGGAAGCCGGGACAGAAGACCGGGCCCGCTACACCTTC
CDR3: CASSKEAGTEDRARYTF

J: TRBJ2-5
length: 14
size: NA
D: TRBD1
V: TRBV11-2
DNA: TGTGCCAGCAGCTTCTCGGGACAGGGGGAGACCCAGTACTTC
CDR3: CASSFSGQGETQYF

J: TRBJ1-6
length: 14
size: NA
D: NA
V: TRBV21-1
DNA: TGTGCCAGCAGCACGGGCGGACATTGGGAGGGCCTCCACTTT
CDR3: CASSTGGHWEGLHF

J: TRBJ1-1
length: 15
size: NA
D: NA
V: TRBV7-8
DNA: TGTGCCAGCAGACTCTCTGGGCAGGGGAGCACTGAAGCTTTCTTT
CDR3: CASRLSGQGSTEAFF

J: TRBJ2-3
length: 15
size: once
D: NA
V: TRBV5-1
DNA: TGCGCCAGCAGCGCCTGGGGCGAGAGCACAGATACGCAGTATTTT
CDR3: CASSAWGESTDTQYF

J: TRBJ2-3
length: 16
size: once
D: TRBD2
V: TRBV5-1
DNA: TGCGCCAGCAGCTCCCGGACTAGCGGGGGCCTGGATACGCAGTATTTT
CDR3: CASSSRTSGGLDTQYF

J: TRBJ2-1
length: 14
size: NA
D: NA
V: TRBV19
DNA: TGTGCCAGTAGTACATTCTACTCCTACAATGAGCAGTTCTTC
CDR3: CASSTFYSYNEQFF

J: TRBJ1-1
length: 15
size: NA
D: NA
V: TRBV6-5
DNA: TGTGCCAGCAGTCAGACCAGGGGAATTGGGACTGAAGCTTTCTTT
CDR3: CASSQTRGIGTEAFF

J: TRBJ2-7
length: 17
size: NA
D: TRBD2
V: TRBV6-1
DNA: TGTGCCAGCAGTGAACGCCTAGCGGGAGTAACCTCCTACGAGCAGTACTTC
CDR3: CASSERLAGVTSYEQYF

J: TRBJ2-1
length: 17
size: few
D: TRBD2
V: TRBV5-1
DNA: TGCGCCAGCAGCTTGGCAGTGGGGACTAGCGGCTACAATGAGCAGTTCTTC
CDR3: CASSLAVGTSGYNEQFF

J: TRBJ1-1
length: 14
size: NA
D: TRBD1
V: TRBV10-2
DNA: TGCGCCAGCAGGGGACAGGGGTTCGACACTGAAGCTTTCTTT
CDR3: CASRGQGFDTEAFF

J: TRBJ2-7
length: 15
size: few
D: NA
V: TRBV11-3
DNA: TGTGCCAGCAGCCCCCAGCTCCGCCAGGGTGGCGAGCAGTACTTC
CDR3: CASSPQLRQGGEQYF

J: TRBJ2-1
length: 15
size: few
D: NA
V: TRBV6-4
DNA: TGTGCCAGCAGTGATTGGAGGGCCAGAAAGGATGAGCAGTTCTTC
CDR3: CASSDWRARKDEQFF

J: TRBJ2-7
length: 14
size: many
D: TRBD2
V: TRBV5-4
DNA: TGTGCCAGCTCGTATGGCGGGAGGGCCCGGGAGCAGTACTTC
CDR3: CASSYGGRAREQYF

J: TRBJ1-1
length: 14
size: NA
D: NA
V: TRBV6-5
DNA: TGTGCCAGCATTGACAGCGTTAAGAACACTGAAGCTTTCTTT
CDR3: CASIDSVKNTEAFF

J: TRBJ1-3
length: 15
size: NA
D: NA
V: TRBV7-6
DNA: TGTGCCAGCAGCCTTGAGCCGCAGGGGAGAAACACCATATATTTT
CDR3: CASSLEPQGRNTIYF

J: TRBJ2-7
length: 15
size: NA
D: NA
V: TRBV5-4
DNA: TGTGCCAGCAGCCAAAGGGTAGGAGGTCCCTACGAGCAGTACTTC
CDR3: CASSQRVGGPYEQYF

J: TRBJ2-2
length: 16
size: few
D: TRBD2
V: TRBV18
DNA: TGTGCCAGCTCACAGGGGACTAGCGATGTCACCGGGGAGCTGTTTTTT
CDR3: CASSQGTSDVTGELFF

J: TRBJ2-3
length: 15
size: NA
D: TRBD2
V: TRBV10-3
DNA: TGTGCCATCAGTGAGTCGAGGACTAGCGCAGATACGCAGTATTTT
CDR3: CAISESRTSADTQYF

J: TRBJ1-1
length: 12
size: once
D: NA
V: TRBV6-5
DNA: TGTGCCAGCAGTTACGGAGGGACTGAAGCTTTCTTT
CDR3: CASSYGGTEAFF

J: TRBJ2-1
length: 18
size: NA
D: TRBD1
V: TRBV5-1
DNA: TGCGCCAGCAGCTTCCACATGCCCGGGACAGGGGTCTACAATGAGCAGTTCTTC
CDR3: CASSFHMPGTGVYNEQFF

J: TRBJ2-3
length: 16
size: NA
D: TRBD1
V: TRBV4-1
DNA: TGCGCCAGCAGCGACCAGAACAGGGGCGGCACAGATACGCAGTATTTT
CDR3: CASSDQNRGGTDTQYF

J: TRBJ2-6
length: 13
size: few
D: NA
V: TRBV6-6
DNA: TGTGCCGTTCCGGGGTCTGGGGCCAACGTCCTGACTTTC
CDR3: CAVPGSGANVLTF

J: TRBJ1-6
length: 16
size: NA
D: NA
V: TRBV19
DNA: TGTGCCAGTAGTATAGTTTCAGTGAACTATAATTCACCCCTCCACTTT
CDR3: CASSIVSVNYNSPLHF

J: TRBJ2-5
length: 15
size: once
D: TRBD1
V: TRBV10-2
DNA: TGCGCCAGCAGTGGCGACAGGGGGTTTCGAGAGACCCAGTACTTC
CDR3: CASSGDRGFRETQYF

J: TRBJ1-2
length: 13
size: NA
D: TRBD1
V: TRBV2
DNA: TGTGCCAGCAGTAAAGACAGGGTCTCTGGCTACACCTTC
CDR3: CASSKDRVSGYTF

J: TRBJ2-2
length: 17
size: NA
D: TRBD2
V: TRBV7-9
DNA: TGTGCCAGCAGCCAAGCCATTAGCGGGAGATGGACCGGGGAGCTGTTTTTT
CDR3: CASSQAISGRWTGELFF

J: TRBJ1-1
length: 13
size: NA
D: NA
V: TRBV6-1
DNA: TGTGCCAGCAGCGAGAACCGGGGAACTGAAGCTTTCTTT
CDR3: CASSENRGTEAFF

J: TRBJ2-7
length: 15
size: NA
D: TRBD2
V: TRBV5-4
DNA: TGTGCCAGCAGCGCAGGGACTAGCGGGGTCAACGAGCAGTACTTC
CDR3: CASSAGTSGVNEQYF

J: TRBJ2-1
length: 14
size: NA
D: TRBD2
V: TRBV5-1
DNA: TGCGCCAGCAGCAACCCAGCGGGAGGGGATGAGCAGTTCTTC
CDR3: CASSNPAGGDEQFF